This TCR beta chain was recorded in a study of T cells in localized non-small cell lung cancer (dated by TCRdb to 2018 to 2020). Notes on the research overall: Comparing tumors with uninvolved tumor-adjacent lungs, the study looked at the T cell repertoires of 200 to 250 patients with early-stage NSCLC. All 236 NSCLC patients in the cohort were treatment-naive and had localized lung tumors that were resected. A mean age of around 66 years was recorded for the NSCLC patients, of whom around 140 were male and some 99 were female.

Here is what the overall study found, with its caveats: Because the study design was exploratory, TCR variables were selected using unadjusted p-values without false-discovery rate correction. Longer overall survival was associated with higher blood T cell density, whereas shorter survival was associated with higher adjacent-lung clonality. Because multi-region sequencing of the tumors was not done, intratumor heterogeneity could not be ruled out. Uninvolved tumor-adjacent lung showed the highest T cell clonality, higher than tumor, which suggests more focused antigenic responses in the uninvolved tumor-adjacent lung. A median of 57 of the top 100 tumor clones turned up in the paired uninvolved adjacent lung, and fewer than 35 of those clones also ranked among the top 100 of that same adjacent lung.

The immunoSEQ Assay was used to sequence TCR beta CDR3 regions from DNA. Per the original workflow: T cell density was computed as TCR beta template counts normalized to usable DNA estimated by amplifying housekeeping genes. Richness was estimated with the preseqR package, extrapolating to 400,000 templates for PBMC samples and 120,000 templates for tissue samples. Clonality was defined as one minus Pielou's evenness. To identify tissue-enriched TCRs, differential abundance testing was run on productive amino-acid clonotypes with a minimum total count of 5 and an alpha of 0.1. The Jaccard Index and the Morisita Overlap Index were used to quantify repertoire overlap between compartments. TCR beta CDR3s were clustered by GLIPH together with public tetramer-defined viral CDR3s, and at least three viral sequences plus V-gene enrichment were required for viral motifs. TCRdb provides this immuneACCESS table in a form limited to in-frame rearrangements. Some clones are lacking; in checked studies, under half of them reflect an unresolved V gene, and why the rest are absent is not known. V and J calls plus clone size are reproduced from that table; the DNA served to infer D and trimming. In this sample the table shows 50,000 or so clones, around 81% of which occur a single time. Nearly 20% of the sample comes from the top ten.

Concerning this clone itself: Its target antigen remains unknown. No quality values exist for individual bases; no much larger clone is one base distant.

From a lookup of the germline V gene (reference sequence), CDR1 and CDR2 are SGHNT and YYREEE. Between the V and J ends, shortened by 0 bases and 5 bases respectively, the junction contains 17 bases. The CDR3 starts with the cysteine, ends with the phenylalanine, and has 16 residues. Only the CDR3 portion is preserved as DNA: 48 bases, with reading frame beginning at the first base. At diagnosis, tumor, uninvolved tumor-adjacent lung and peripheral blood were collected and then preserved as a mix of FFPE and fresh-frozen material. For TCR repertoire profiling, blood samples were analyzed in the form of peripheral blood mononuclear cells.

The rearrangement joined TRBV5-4 to TRBJ1-1, with the D gene not clear enough to name. The clonotype originates from an older female donor with stage II squamous cell lung carcinoma. This material consisted of peripheral blood, taken before any cancer treatment. The base sequence is TGTGCCAGCAGCTTGGGTGGCTTTTCAAGGGAAACTGAAGCTTTCTTT. It translates as CASSLGGFSRETEAFF.